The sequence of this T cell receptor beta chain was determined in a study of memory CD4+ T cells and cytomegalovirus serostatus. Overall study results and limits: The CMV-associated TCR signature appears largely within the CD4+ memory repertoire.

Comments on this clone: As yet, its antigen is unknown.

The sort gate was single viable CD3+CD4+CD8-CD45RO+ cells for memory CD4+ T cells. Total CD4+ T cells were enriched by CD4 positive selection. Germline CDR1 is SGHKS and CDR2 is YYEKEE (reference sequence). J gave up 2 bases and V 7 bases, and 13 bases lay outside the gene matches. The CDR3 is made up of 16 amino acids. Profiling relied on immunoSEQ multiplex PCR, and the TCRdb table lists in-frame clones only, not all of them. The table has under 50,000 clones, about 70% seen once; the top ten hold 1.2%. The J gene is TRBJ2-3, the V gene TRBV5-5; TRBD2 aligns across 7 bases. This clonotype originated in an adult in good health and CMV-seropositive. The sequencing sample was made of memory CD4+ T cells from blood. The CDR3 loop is CASAPFGRGVTDTQYF. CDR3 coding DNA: TGTGCCAGCGCCCCGTTTGGACGGGGGGTCACAGATACGCAGTATTTT.